Below, one T cell receptor beta chain is given with its context. Its specificity is unknown. The germline gene is not matched at one end of the junction; a read error may be the cause. The sample originates from a study of identifying expanded T cells in peripheral blood. Study-level results: Across healthy donors, higher total template counts meant significantly greater roughly two-week count variance.

The CDR3 extends over 11 amino acids. Germline lookup yields CDR1 DFQATT and CDR2 SNEGSKA (reference sequence). Profiled with immunoSEQ multiplex PCR; TCRdb holds only in-frame clones, not every one. The sample consists of around 94,000 clones, approximately 84% of them appearing once. Healthy donors had no documented immune events, such as infections, while sampled. This chain uses TRBV20-1 with TRBJ1-1; D is unclear. The receptor comes from a person between 18 and 75 years old in good health. The sample comprised blood. CDR3 sequence: CSARRNNEAFF. The CDR3 nucleotides read TGCAGTGCTAGGAGGAACAATGAAGCTTTCTTT.